This TCR beta chain was retrieved from a study of T cell changes during pregnancy in multiple sclerosis (dated by TCRdb to the late 2010s). In terms of the full investigation: In women with multiple sclerosis, the researchers looked at how the T cell repertoire shifted as pregnancy progressed.

To note about this clone: This clone's antigen is unknown. Base-call qualities are not available, and no considerably larger clone is one nucleotide away.

The method was the immunoSEQ multiplex PCR assay. The clones in this table, taken by TCRdb from immuneACCESS, are in-frame only. Not every clone is retained; where verified, under half of the shortfall comes from an unresolved V gene, and the cause of the rest is unknown. Across this sample there are over 60,000 clones, with roughly 90% seen only once. The ten largest account for 0.29% of the sample. The CDR3 runs 16 amino acids, cysteine and phenylalanine included. The retained sequence is limited to the CDR3, 48 bases, with the frame set at the first base. Relative to germline, V is missing 5 bases and J is missing 1 base, with 9 bases of the junction outside any gene match. CDR1 and CDR2 were assigned from the germline V gene (reference sequence) as PRHDT and FYEKMQ.

The specimen comprised CD4+ T cells from peripheral blood mononuclear cells, sampled in the third trimester of pregnancy. This sequence originates from a female donor in good health, enrolled as a control in a pregnancy study. Rearrangement joined TRBV13 to TRBJ2-3, with 7 bases matching TRBD2. The CDR3 region reads CASSPYQAGRTDTQYF. In nucleotides, the sequence is TGTGCCAGCAGCCCTTACCAAGCGGGACGCACAGATACGCAGTATTTT.